A single sample is the source of the 13 T cell receptor beta chains below, sequenced in a study of early T cells in non-severe SARS-CoV-2 infection. TCRdb ran MiXCR on the 5' RACE reads and lists one entry per CDR3 protein. The sample carries about 77,000 distinct CDR3 sequences, roughly a sixth recorded once. Specimen: whole blood. Every receptor here comes from an adult who was a healthcare worker with PCR-confirmed SARS-CoV-2 infection or an uninfected control (not recorded which).

CDR3 DNA sequence: TGCAGCGTTGAAACGGGGACAGGGGACTCCTACAATGAGCAGTTCTTC. Encoded protein: CSVETGTGDSYNEQFF. The chain joins TRBV29-1 to TRBJ2-1, with 10 bases that match TRBD1. J lost 0 bases, V lost 2 bases, and 4 bases had no gene match. In germline, CDR1 is SQVTM, CDR2 ANQGSEA. This CDR3 has 16 residues.

The chain couples TRBV7-2 to TRBJ1-5; 7 bases map to TRBD1. There are 15 residues in the CDR3. CDR1 SGHTA and CDR2 FQGNSA come from the germline V gene. With V trimmed by 5 bases and J by 7 bases, 11 bases remained unmatched. The CDR3 DNA reads as TGTGCCAGCAGCGGACGAGGGGGCACCAGGCAGCCCCAGCATTTT. Its protein product is CASSGRGGTRQPQHF.

V and J are TRBV3-1 and TRBJ2-2; tentatively, D is TRBD2 (5 bases). V lost 1 base and J lost 0, with 12 bases in between. The CDR3 is 17 amino acids. Germline lookup yields CDR1 LGHDT and CDR2 YNNKEL (reference sequence). The CDR3 DNA reads TGTGCCAGCAGCCAAGTCGGTGGAGGATCGAACACCGGGGAGCTGTTTTTT. Protein sequence: CASSQVGGGSNTGELFF. The whole variable domain, remainder taken from reference TRBV3-1 and TRBJ2-2, is DTAVSQTPKYLVTQMGNDKSIKCEQNLGHDTMYWYKQDSKKFLKIMFSYNNKELIINETVPNRFSPKSPDKAHLNLHINSLELGDSAVYFCASSQVGGGSNTGELFFGEGSRLTVL.

This clonotype turned up a few times. The V call is TRBV7-6, the J call TRBJ1-3; D unresolved. From germline, CDR1 is SGHVS and CDR2 FNYEAQ. The CDR3 length is 13 residues. V lost 5 bases and J 0 bases, leaving 5 bases between the germline ends. CDR3 coding DNA: TGTGCCAGCAGCCCCACCTCTGGAAACACCATATATTTT. This translates into CASSPTSGNTIYF.

This clonotype was seen more than once but under ten times. This sequence joins TRBV27 and TRBJ2-5; 7 bases align to TRBD1. Trimming cost V 2 bases and J 5 bases; bases outside gene matches: 5. The CDR3 is 14 amino acids. CDR1 MNHEY and CDR2 SMNVEV come from the germline V gene (reference sequence). CDR3 DNA: TGTGCCAGCAGTTTAAAGGGGGCGGAGGAGACCCAGTACTTC. The encoded protein is CASSLKGAEETQYF.

Points on this clonotype: Since a much larger clone is just one base distant, this may be a read error. This chain connects TRBV15 to TRBJ1-4, with D tentatively TRBD1 (5 bases). Germline CDR1 LNHNV, CDR2 YYDKDF (reference sequence). The length of the CDR3 is 13 residues. Between the trimmed V and J ends, which lost 3 bases and 6 bases, there was a span of 8 bases. The CDR3 protein is CATSSMGDEKLFF. CDR3 DNA sequence: TGTGCCACCAGCAGTATGGGGGATGAAAAACTGTTTTTT.

This clonotype was seen a few times. The CDR3 DNA reads as TGCAGTGCTGTACGGGGGACAGGGAGTCTCGAGACCCAGTACTTC. Protein sequence: CSAVRGTGSLETQYF. The genes are TRBV20-1 and TRBJ2-5, with TRBD1 identical over 9 bases. The junction had 12 bases not matched to a gene; V was cut back by 5 bases and J by 5 bases. This CDR3 has 15 amino acids. Germline V gene lookup returns CDR1 DFQATT and CDR2 SNEGSKA (reference sequence).

The V call is TRBV20-1, the J call TRBJ1-4; D is unresolved. Germline V gene data show CDR1 as DFQATT and CDR2 as SNEGSKA (reference sequence). Deletions cut 5 bases from V and 7 bases from J, with 8 bases between. The CDR3 sequence is 11 residues long. CDR3 DNA sequence: TGCAGTGCTCTGGGAGGTGAAAAACTGTTTTTT. Translating it yields CSALGGEKLFF.

The chain carries TRBV19 and TRBJ2-7; 7 nucleotides match TRBD1. Germline V CDR1 and CDR2: LNHDA, SQIVND (reference sequence). J was trimmed by 3 bases and V by 4 bases; bases with no gene match: 9. The CDR3 extends over 15 amino acids. CDR3 sequence: CASSTLGQRNYEQYF. In DNA form, the CDR3 reads TGTGCCAGTAGTACCCTGGGACAGCGGAACTACGAGCAGTACTTC.

The chain couples TRBV3-1 to TRBJ2-5; D perhaps matches TRBD2 (6 bases). There are 15 residues in the CDR3. Germline lookup yields CDR1 LGHDT and CDR2 YNNKEL (reference sequence). Trimming took 4 bases from V and 2 from J, leaving 14 bases between them. The CDR3 DNA is TGTGCCAGCAGCCGCCGTGGGGGGTTGCAAGAGACCCAGTACTTC. Translated: CASSRRGGLQETQYF.

This chain connects TRBV11-1 to TRBJ2-7; 8 nucleotides align to TRBD1. From germline, CDR1 is SGHAT and CDR2 FQDESV (reference sequence). V dropped 5 bases and J dropped 3; count of bases not matched to a gene: 9. This CDR3 contains 15 residues. The CDR3 DNA reads as TGTGCCAGCAGCGTCGCCGGGACAGGCTTCTACGAGCAGTACTTC. Protein: CASSVAGTGFYEQYF.

This clonotype showed up just a few times. The J gene is TRBJ2-1, the V gene TRBV30; 9 bases are a match to TRBD2. Germline V gene data show CDR1 as GTSNPN and CDR2 as SVGIG (reference sequence). The junction had 4 bases not matched to a gene; V was cut back by 5 bases and J by 5 bases. The length of the CDR3 is 13 residues. CDR3 DNA sequence: TGTGCCTGGGACCGCGGGGGGGACAATGAGCAGTTCTTC. This translates into CAWDRGGDNEQFF. Full variable domain (missing parts from reference TRBV30 and TRBJ2-1): SQTIHQWPATLVQPVGSPLSLECTVEGTSNPNLYWYRQAAGRGLQLLFYSVGIGQISSEVPQNLSASRPQDRQFILSSKKLLLSDSGFYLCAWDRGGDNEQFFGPGTRLTVL.

This clonotype was detected a few times. V and J are TRBV12-3 or TRBV12-4 and TRBJ1-1; D unresolved. The V gene lost 2 bases and the J gene lost 4 bases, with 8 bases spanning the gap. This CDR3 is 13 amino acids long. CDR3 nucleotides: TGTGCCAGCAGTTTATTTGGCGGCACTGAAGCTTTCTTT. Residues: CASSLFGGTEAFF.